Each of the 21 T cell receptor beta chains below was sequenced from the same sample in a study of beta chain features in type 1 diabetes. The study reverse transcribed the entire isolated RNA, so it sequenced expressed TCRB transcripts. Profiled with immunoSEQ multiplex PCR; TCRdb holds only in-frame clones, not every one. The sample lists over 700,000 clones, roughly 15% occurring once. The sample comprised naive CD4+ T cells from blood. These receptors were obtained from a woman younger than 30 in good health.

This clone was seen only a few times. The CDR3 DNA follows: TGTGCCAGCAGTATGCGCTCCTACGAGCAGTACTTC. Translation gives CASSMRSYEQYF. V usage is TRBV28 and J usage is TRBJ2-7, with no clear D. Germline V gene lookup returns CDR1 MDHEN and CDR2 SYDVKM. This CDR3 region has 12 residues. V lost 5 bases and J lost 0, with 5 bases in between. The full variable domain, rest sourced from reference TRBV28 and TRBJ2-7, is DVKVTQSSRYLVKRTGEKVFLECVQDMDHENMFWYRQDPGLGLRLIYFSYDVKMKEKGDIPEGYSVSREKKERFSLILESASTNQTSMYLCASSMRSYEQYFGPGTRLTVT.

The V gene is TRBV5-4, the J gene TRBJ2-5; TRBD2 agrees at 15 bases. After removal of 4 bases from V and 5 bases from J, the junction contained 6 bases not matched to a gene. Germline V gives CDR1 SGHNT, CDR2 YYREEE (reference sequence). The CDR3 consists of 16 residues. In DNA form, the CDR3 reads TGTGCCAGCAGCACACGGACTAGCGGGAGGGGGGAGACCCAGTACTTC. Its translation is CASSTRTSGRGETQYF.

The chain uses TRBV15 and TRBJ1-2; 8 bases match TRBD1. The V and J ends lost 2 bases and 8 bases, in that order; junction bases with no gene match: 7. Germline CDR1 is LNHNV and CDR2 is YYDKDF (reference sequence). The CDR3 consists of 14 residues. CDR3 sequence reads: CATSRLTGVGGYTF. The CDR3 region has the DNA TGTGCCACCAGCAGATTGACAGGGGTAGGAGGCTACACCTTC.

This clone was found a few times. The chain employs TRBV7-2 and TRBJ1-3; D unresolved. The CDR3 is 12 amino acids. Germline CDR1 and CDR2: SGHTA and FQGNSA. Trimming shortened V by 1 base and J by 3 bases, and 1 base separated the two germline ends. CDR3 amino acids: CASSLVGNTIYF. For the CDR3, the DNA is TGTGCCAGCAGCTTAGTTGGAAACACCATATATTTT.

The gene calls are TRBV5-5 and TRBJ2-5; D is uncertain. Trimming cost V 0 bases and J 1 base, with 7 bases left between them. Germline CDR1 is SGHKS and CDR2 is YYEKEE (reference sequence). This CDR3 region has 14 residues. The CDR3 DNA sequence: TGTGCCAGCAGCTTGGTGGTTAGCCAAGAGACCCAGTACTTC. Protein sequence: CASSLVVSQETQYF.

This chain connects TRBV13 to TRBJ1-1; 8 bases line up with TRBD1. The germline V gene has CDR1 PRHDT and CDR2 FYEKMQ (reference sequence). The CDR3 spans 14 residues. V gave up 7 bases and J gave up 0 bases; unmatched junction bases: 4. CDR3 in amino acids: CASTRTGLNTEAFF. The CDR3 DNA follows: TGTGCCAGCACCAGGACAGGGCTGAACACTGAAGCTTTCTTT.

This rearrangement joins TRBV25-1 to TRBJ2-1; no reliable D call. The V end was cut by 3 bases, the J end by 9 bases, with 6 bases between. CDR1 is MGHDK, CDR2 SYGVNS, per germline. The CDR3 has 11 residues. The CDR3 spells CASSEVVEQFF. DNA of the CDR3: TGTGCCAGCAGTGAGGTCGTTGAGCAGTTCTTC.

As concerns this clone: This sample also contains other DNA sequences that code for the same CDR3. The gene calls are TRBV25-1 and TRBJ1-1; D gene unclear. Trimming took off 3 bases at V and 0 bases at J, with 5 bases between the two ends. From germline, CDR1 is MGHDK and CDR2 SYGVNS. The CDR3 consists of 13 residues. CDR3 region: CASSDSVNTEAFF. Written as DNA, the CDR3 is TGTGCCAGCAGTGACTCGGTGAACACTGAAGCTTTCTTT.

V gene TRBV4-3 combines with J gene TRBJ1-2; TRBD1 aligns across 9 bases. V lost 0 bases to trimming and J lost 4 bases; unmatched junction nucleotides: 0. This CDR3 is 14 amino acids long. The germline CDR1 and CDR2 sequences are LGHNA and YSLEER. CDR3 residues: CASSQEDRGYGYTF. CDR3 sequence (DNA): TGCGCCAGCAGCCAAGAGGACAGGGGCTATGGCTACACCTTC.

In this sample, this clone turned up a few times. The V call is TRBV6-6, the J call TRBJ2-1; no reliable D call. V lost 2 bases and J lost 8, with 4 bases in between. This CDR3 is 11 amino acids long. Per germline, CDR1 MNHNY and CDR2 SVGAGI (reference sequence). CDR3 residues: CASSYDHEQFF. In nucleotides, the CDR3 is TGTGCCAGCAGTTACGATCATGAGCAGTTCTTC.

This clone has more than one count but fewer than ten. The CDR3: CASSDLGGYTF. CDR3 nucleotide sequence: TGTGCCAGCAGTGATTTGGGTGGCTACACCTTC. The V and J genes are TRBV2 and TRBJ1-2; D gene unclear. This CDR3 spans 11 amino acids. Germline V CDR1 and CDR2: SNHLY, FYNNEI. Trimming shortened V by 3 bases and J by 7 bases, and 6 bases separated the two germline ends.

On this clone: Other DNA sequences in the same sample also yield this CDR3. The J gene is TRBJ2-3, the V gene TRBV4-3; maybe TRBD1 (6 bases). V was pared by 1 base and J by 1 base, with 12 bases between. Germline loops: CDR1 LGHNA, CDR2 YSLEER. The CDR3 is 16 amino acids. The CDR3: CASSQGLAGGTDTQYF. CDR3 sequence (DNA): TGCGCCAGCAGCCAAGGGCTAGCAGGGGGCACAGATACGCAGTATTTT.

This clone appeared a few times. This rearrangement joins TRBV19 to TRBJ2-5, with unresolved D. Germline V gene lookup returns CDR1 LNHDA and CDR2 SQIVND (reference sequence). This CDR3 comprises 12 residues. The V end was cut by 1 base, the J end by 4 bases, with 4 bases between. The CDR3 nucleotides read TGTGCCAGTAGTATAGGGTCAGAGACCCAGTACTTC. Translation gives CASSIGSETQYF.

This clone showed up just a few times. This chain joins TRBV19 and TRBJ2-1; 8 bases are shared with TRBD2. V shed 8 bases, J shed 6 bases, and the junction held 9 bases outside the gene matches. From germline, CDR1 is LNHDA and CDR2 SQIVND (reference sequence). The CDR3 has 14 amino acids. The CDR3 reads CASQGIAGRNEQFF. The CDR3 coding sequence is TGTGCCAGTCAAGGGATAGCGGGACGCAATGAGCAGTTCTTC.

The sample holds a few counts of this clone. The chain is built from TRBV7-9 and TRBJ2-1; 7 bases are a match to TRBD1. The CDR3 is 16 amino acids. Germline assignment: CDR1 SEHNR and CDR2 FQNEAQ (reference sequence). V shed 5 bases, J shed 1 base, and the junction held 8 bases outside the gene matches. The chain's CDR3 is CASSTAWTGSYNEQFF. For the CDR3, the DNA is TGTGCCAGCAGCACCGCGTGGACAGGATCCTACAATGAGCAGTTCTTC.

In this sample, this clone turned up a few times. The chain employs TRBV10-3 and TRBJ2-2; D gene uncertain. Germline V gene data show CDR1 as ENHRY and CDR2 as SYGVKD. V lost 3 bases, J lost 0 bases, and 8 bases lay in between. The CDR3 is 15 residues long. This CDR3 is CAISDRATNTGELFF. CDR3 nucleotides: TGTGCCATCAGTGATCGGGCAACGAACACCGGGGAGCTGTTTTTT.

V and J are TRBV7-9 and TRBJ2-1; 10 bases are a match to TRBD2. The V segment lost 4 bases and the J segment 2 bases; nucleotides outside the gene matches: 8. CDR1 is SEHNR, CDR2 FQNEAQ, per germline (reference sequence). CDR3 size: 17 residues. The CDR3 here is CASSSRTSGRAYNEQFF. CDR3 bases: TGTGCCAGCAGCTCTCGAACAAGCGGGAGGGCCTACAATGAGCAGTTCTTC.

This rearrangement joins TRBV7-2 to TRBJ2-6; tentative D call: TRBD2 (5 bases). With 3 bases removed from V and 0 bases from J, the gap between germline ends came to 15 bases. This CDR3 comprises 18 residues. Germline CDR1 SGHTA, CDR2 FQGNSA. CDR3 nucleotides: TGTGCCAGCAGCTTTATTCGCGGGCGGTACTCTGGGGCCAACGTCCTGACTTTC. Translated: CASSFIRGRYSGANVLTF. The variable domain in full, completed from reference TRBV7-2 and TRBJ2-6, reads GAGVSQSPSNKVTEKGKDVELRCDPISGHTALYWYRQSLGQGLEFLIYFQGNSAPDKSGLPSDRFSAERTGGSVSTLTIQRTQQEDSAVYLCASSFIRGRYSGANVLTFGAGSRLTVL.

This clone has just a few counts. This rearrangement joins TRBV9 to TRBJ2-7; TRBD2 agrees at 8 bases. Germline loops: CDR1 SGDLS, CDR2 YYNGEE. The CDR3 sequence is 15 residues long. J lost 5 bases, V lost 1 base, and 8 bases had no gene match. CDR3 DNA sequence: TGTGCCAGCAGCGTACGTCCGGGAGGGCTTGACGAGCAGTACTTC. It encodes CASSVRPGGLDEQYF. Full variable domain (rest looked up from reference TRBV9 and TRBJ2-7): DSGVTQTPKHLITATGQRVTLRCSPRSGDLSVYWYQQSLDQGLQFLIQYYNGEERAKGNILERFSAQQFPDLHSELNLSSLELGDSALYFCASSVRPGGLDEQYFGPGTRLTVT.

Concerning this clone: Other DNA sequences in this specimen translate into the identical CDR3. CDR3 DNA: TGTGCCAGCAGCGTAGACCCAGGGGGAGGGTACGAGCAGTACTTC. This encodes CASSVDPGGGYEQYF. V is TRBV9 and J is TRBJ2-7; D possibly uses TRBD1 or TRBD2 (7 bases each). Germline CDR1 and CDR2: SGDLS and YYNGEE. Trimming took 0 bases from V and 4 from J, leaving 14 bases between them. The CDR3 is made up of 15 amino acids. Full variable domain (remainder filled in from reference TRBV9 and TRBJ2-7): DSGVTQTPKHLITATGQRVTLRCSPRSGDLSVYWYQQSLDQGLQFLIQYYNGEERAKGNILERFSAQQFPDLHSELNLSSLELGDSALYFCASSVDPGGGYEQYFGPGTRLTVT.

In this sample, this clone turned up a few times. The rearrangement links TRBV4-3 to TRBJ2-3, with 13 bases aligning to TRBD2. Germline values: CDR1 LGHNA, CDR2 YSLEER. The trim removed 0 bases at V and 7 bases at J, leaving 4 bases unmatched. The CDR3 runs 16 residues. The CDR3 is CASSQELAGGPYTQYF. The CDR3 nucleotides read TGCGCCAGCAGCCAAGAACTAGCGGGAGGGCCCTATACGCAGTATTTT.